These 3 T cell receptor beta chains were sequenced from one sample in a study of OX40 agonist ivuxolimab in advanced cancers. Sequenced by immunoSEQ multiplex PCR; TCRdb stores in-frame clones only, minus some. Among 60,000 to 70,000 clones listed, approximately 90% were seen once. The sample in question was CD4+ or CD8+ T cells sorted from blood, obtained in a trial of the OX40 agonist ivuxolimab. The receptors come from an adult with an advanced solid tumor such as melanoma, head and neck, liver or kidney cancer.

The J gene is TRBJ2-1, the V gene TRBV29-1; D unclear. Trimming took 6 bases from V and 5 from J, leaving 17 bases between them. The CDR3 totals 14 residues. Per germline, CDR1 SQVTM and CDR2 ANQGSEA. In DNA form, the CDR3 reads TGCAGCGTGGGTCTGGAAGGGATCCACAATGAGCAGTTCTTC. It is translated as CSVGLEGIHNEQFF.

The chain links TRBV27 to TRBJ2-1; a weak D match, TRBD1 (6 bases). The germline gives CDR1 MNHEY, CDR2 SMNVEV (reference sequence). The CDR3 is made up of 14 amino acids. V lost 6 bases and J lost 9, with 18 bases in between. This chain's CDR3 is CASSLGTPRGEQFF. The CDR3 nucleotides are TGTGCCAGCAGCCTCGGGACACCACGGGGTGAGCAGTTCTTC.

This clone was counted once. The chain links TRBV9 to TRBJ1-3; TRBD1 might be the D (6 bases). The V end lost 0 bases, the J end lost 2 bases, and 9 bases lay between the germline ends. The V gene's germline CDR1 is SGDLS and CDR2 YYNGEE. The CDR3 runs to 15 residues. CDR3 nucleotide sequence: TGTGCCAGCAGCGTAGGAGGGGGTACTGGAAACACCATATATTTT. Translating gives CASSVGGGTGNTIYF.